The TCR beta chain under discussion was sequenced for a study of identical twins. MiXCR was run by TCRdb on the 5' RACE reads, yielding one entry per CDR3 protein. The table includes fewer than 250,000 distinct CDR3 sequences, around 10% detected once. A word on this clonotype: No antigen is known for it.

Broader study findings: High-abundance cord blood beta clonotypes had fewer insertions; memory repertoires showed none. Low generation probability was overrepresented in out-of-frame alpha sequences shared by twins. Models predicted less out-of-frame TCR alpha sharing in monozygotic twins than was found.

The sequenced sample consisted of memory (CD45RO+) T cells sorted from blood. This receptor was obtained from a woman in her late teens or twenties in good health.

The CDR3 region is CAWSRTSGKGNEQFF. The CDR3 region has the DNA TGTGCCTGGAGTAGGACTAGCGGGAAAGGGAATGAGCAGTTCTTC. The J gene is TRBJ2-1, the V gene TRBV30; 12 bases line up with TRBD2. CDR1 is GTSNPN, CDR2 SVGIG, per germline (reference sequence). V shed 2 bases and J 7 bases; nucleotides not matched to a gene: 6. This CDR3 contains 15 residues.